This T cell receptor (beta chain) is from a study of cytotoxic CD8 clonotypes in ibrutinib-treated CLL listed by TCRdb under 2021. Broadly, across the study: The cohort was composed of roughly ten relapsed/refractory and about 15 treatment-naive patients; IGHV unmutated status was identified in 17 to 18 patients. Responses were partial in around 25 patients and complete in 2; after median about 63 months follow-up, about 14 stayed in remission and around 12 progressed. Samples at response were collected after a median of about 12 months of treatment, with a range of roughly 6 to 40 months. On average, each sample yielded roughly 260,000 productive templates and tens of thousands of productive rearrangements. Of the approximately 86 participants in the trial, approximately 26 had longitudinal samples available. Cryopreserved peripheral blood mononuclear cells were collected at three points: before therapy, at response, and at either sustained remission or disease progression. Every remission and progressive disease sample was obtained while ibrutinib was still being received by the patients.

Interpreted using the paper, the time point label stands for: approximately 25 months on ibrutinib. For TCR beta library preparation, around 1.8 micrograms of genomic DNA were extracted from the cryopreserved PBMCs. Longitudinal blood samples from CLL patients receiving ibrutinib monotherapy were subjected to high-throughput TCR beta sequencing. The patients took part in an open-label, single-center phase 2 trial of ibrutinib monotherapy. The V end loses 1 base and the J end loses 7 bases, and a stretch of 8 bases separates them. The CDR3, from cysteine to phenylalanine, totals 13 residues. The entry retains the CDR3 DNA only, 39 bases that are in frame from base 1. The germline V gene gives CDR1 as SGHVS and CDR2 as FQNEAQ. Beyond this particular receptor, the publication reports: At ibrutinib response clonality went up, during sustained remission it held steady, and at progression it dropped back toward baseline. Sampling times were not matched between sustained-remission and progressing patients, and lymph node repertoires were not studied. Baseline clonality exceeded that of age-matched healthy donors and correlated strongly with circulating CD8+ T-cell counts. Public clonotypes were rare and either shrank or stayed stable during treatment, and the rise in clonality at ibrutinib response reflected expansion of private clonotypes.

Concerning this clone itself: Its antigen has not been determined. No much larger clone is present one base from it, and per-base qualities are unavailable.

The goal of deep resolution MiSeq sequencing was a depth between 1 in 1 million and 1 in 200,000 T cells, and coverage averaged 10x per clonotype. The immunoSEQ hsTCRB Kit was used to generate the TCR beta libraries. From the authors' description of their analysis: Data were analyzed with ImmunoSEQ Data Assistant and ImmunoSEQ Analyzer, with V, D and J genes assigned per IMGT definitions. Clonality, which ranges from 0 to 1, was calculated as one minus the normalized Shannon entropy of productive rearrangement frequencies. Only overrepresented clonotypes making up at least 0.05% of the repertoire of each patient were included in the public clonotype analysis. About a dozen repertoires from age-matched healthy donors, obtained from immuneACCESS, served as clonality controls. TCRdb mirrors the immuneACCESS table, restricted to in-frame sequences. Some clones are absent from its copies; in checked studies, under half trace to an unresolved V gene, and the reason for the others is unknown. V and J calls and clone size are those listed in that table; D and trimming were worked out from the DNA. This sample holds approximately 45,000 clones; 65% were observed only once. Jointly, the top ten make up roughly 21% of the sample.

The chain uses TRBV7-8 and TRBJ1-5; no D gene can be assigned with confidence. This specimen was PBMCs, taken after 24 months of ibrutinib treatment. The source is a human donor with chronic lymphocytic leukemia. The nucleotides read TGTGCCAGCAGCTTAGAGGTGGGGCAGCCCCAGCATTTT. It translates as CASSLEVGQPQHF.